The 10 T cell receptor beta chains given below trace back to one sample, sequenced in a study of blood T cells in healthy people across ages. Alongside a J-beta primer mix, a sample-barcoded 5' primer served in a second PCR lasting about 7 to 11 cycles. MiXCR, run by TCRdb on the 5' RACE reads, gives a single entry per CDR3 protein. The sample has over 1,500,000 distinct CDR3 sequences; about two fifths are singletons. The specimen sequenced was blood. All receptors derive from a human donor in good health.

The chain links TRBV29-1 to TRBJ1-1, with D possibly being TRBD1 (5 bases). This CDR3 contains 12 residues. Trimming left V 6 bases short and J 5 bases short, with 13 bases between. Germline lookup yields CDR1 SQVTM and CDR2 ANQGSEA. The CDR3 protein is CSVTRGDTEAFF. CDR3 in DNA: TGCAGCGTAACTCGGGGGGATACTGAAGCTTTCTTT.

The table lists this clonotype with many counts. V is TRBV6-5 and J is TRBJ1-1; D may be TRBD1 (5 bases). Deletions cut 6 bases from V and 1 base from J, with 9 bases between. Germline V gene data show CDR1 as MNHEY and CDR2 as SVGAGI. The CDR3 length is 13 residues. The CDR3 protein is CASSRGTNTEAFF. CDR3 bases: TGTGCCAGCAGCCGCGGGACGAACACTGAAGCTTTCTTT.

The chain employs TRBV14 and TRBJ2-7; 8 bases match TRBD2. Germline V CDR1 and CDR2: SGHDN, FVKESK. Trimming removed 1 base from V and 1 base from J; junction bases left unmatched: 9. The CDR3 runs to 17 residues. The CDR3 is CASSQGPGAGGSYEQYF. Here the CDR3 DNA reads TGTGCCAGCAGCCAAGGGCCCGGGGCGGGGGGTTCCTACGAGCAGTACTTC.

The CDR3, as DNA: TGCGCCAGCAGCTTGGATTCGGGGACTATCGGCGAGCAGTACTTC. Its protein is CASSLDSGTIGEQYF. The V gene is TRBV5-1, the J gene TRBJ2-7; TRBD2 matches 7 bases. V lost 0 bases and J lost 6; bases outside the gene matches: 9. This CDR3 has 15 residues. In germline, CDR1 is SGHRS, CDR2 YFSETQ.

This clonotype was counted only a few times. The CDR3 loop reads CSVEAGTGYYEQYF. CDR3 coding DNA: TGCAGCGTTGAGGCCGGGACAGGGTACTACGAGCAGTACTTC. The rearrangement links TRBV29-1 to TRBJ2-5; 9 nucleotides match TRBD1. The closer fit of TRBJ2-7 to the DNA end suggests the J call may be wrong. Per germline, CDR1 SQVTM and CDR2 ANQGSEA. The CDR3 covers 14 residues.

J is TRBJ2-7 and V is TRBV5-1, with D unresolved. Germline CDR1 reads SGHRS; CDR2 reads YFSETQ. Trimming pared 0 bases from V and 1 base from J, leaving 11 bases between. The length of the CDR3 is 15 residues. This CDR3 reads CASSLEARISYEQYF. The CDR3 coding sequence is TGCGCCAGCAGCTTGGAGGCCAGAATTTCCTACGAGCAGTACTTC.

This chain links TRBV4-2 with TRBJ1-1; D not resolved. The germline V gene encodes CDR1 LGHNA and CDR2 YNFKEQ. V was pared by 5 bases and J by 3 bases, with 10 bases between. The CDR3 contains 13 residues. The CDR3 reads CASSSHPDTEAFF. The CDR3 region has the DNA TGTGCCAGCAGCTCGCACCCGGACACTGAAGCTTTCTTT.

The chain recombines TRBV12-5 with TRBJ1-2; TRBD1 aligns across 11 bases. CDR1 is LGHNT and CDR2 is FRNRAP in the germline V gene. The CDR3 is 15 amino acids. With V trimmed by 4 bases and J by 5 bases, 6 bases remained unmatched. CDR3: CASGSPGQGAYGYTF. The CDR3 nucleotides are TGTGCTAGTGGTTCCCCTGGACAGGGGGCTTATGGCTACACCTTC.

V is TRBV24-1 and J is TRBJ1-1; D unclear. The germline V gene encodes CDR1 KGHDR and CDR2 SFDVKD. V lost 5 bases and J 3 bases, leaving 15 bases between the germline ends. The CDR3 extends over 15 amino acids. CDR3 DNA: TGTGCCACCAGTGCCCCTTCCCGGATGGACACTGAAGCTTTCTTT. It codes for CATSAPSRMDTEAFF.

This clonotype came up a few times. V gene TRBV6-1 combines with J gene TRBJ2-3; D is unresolved. The CDR3 contains 14 residues. The V and J ends lost 6 bases and 0 bases respectively, with 10 bases between them. Germline values: CDR1 MNHNS, CDR2 SASEGT. The CDR3 region has the DNA TGTGCCAGCAGGAAAATTGCTAGCACAGATACGCAGTATTTT. Its translation is CASRKIASTDTQYF.